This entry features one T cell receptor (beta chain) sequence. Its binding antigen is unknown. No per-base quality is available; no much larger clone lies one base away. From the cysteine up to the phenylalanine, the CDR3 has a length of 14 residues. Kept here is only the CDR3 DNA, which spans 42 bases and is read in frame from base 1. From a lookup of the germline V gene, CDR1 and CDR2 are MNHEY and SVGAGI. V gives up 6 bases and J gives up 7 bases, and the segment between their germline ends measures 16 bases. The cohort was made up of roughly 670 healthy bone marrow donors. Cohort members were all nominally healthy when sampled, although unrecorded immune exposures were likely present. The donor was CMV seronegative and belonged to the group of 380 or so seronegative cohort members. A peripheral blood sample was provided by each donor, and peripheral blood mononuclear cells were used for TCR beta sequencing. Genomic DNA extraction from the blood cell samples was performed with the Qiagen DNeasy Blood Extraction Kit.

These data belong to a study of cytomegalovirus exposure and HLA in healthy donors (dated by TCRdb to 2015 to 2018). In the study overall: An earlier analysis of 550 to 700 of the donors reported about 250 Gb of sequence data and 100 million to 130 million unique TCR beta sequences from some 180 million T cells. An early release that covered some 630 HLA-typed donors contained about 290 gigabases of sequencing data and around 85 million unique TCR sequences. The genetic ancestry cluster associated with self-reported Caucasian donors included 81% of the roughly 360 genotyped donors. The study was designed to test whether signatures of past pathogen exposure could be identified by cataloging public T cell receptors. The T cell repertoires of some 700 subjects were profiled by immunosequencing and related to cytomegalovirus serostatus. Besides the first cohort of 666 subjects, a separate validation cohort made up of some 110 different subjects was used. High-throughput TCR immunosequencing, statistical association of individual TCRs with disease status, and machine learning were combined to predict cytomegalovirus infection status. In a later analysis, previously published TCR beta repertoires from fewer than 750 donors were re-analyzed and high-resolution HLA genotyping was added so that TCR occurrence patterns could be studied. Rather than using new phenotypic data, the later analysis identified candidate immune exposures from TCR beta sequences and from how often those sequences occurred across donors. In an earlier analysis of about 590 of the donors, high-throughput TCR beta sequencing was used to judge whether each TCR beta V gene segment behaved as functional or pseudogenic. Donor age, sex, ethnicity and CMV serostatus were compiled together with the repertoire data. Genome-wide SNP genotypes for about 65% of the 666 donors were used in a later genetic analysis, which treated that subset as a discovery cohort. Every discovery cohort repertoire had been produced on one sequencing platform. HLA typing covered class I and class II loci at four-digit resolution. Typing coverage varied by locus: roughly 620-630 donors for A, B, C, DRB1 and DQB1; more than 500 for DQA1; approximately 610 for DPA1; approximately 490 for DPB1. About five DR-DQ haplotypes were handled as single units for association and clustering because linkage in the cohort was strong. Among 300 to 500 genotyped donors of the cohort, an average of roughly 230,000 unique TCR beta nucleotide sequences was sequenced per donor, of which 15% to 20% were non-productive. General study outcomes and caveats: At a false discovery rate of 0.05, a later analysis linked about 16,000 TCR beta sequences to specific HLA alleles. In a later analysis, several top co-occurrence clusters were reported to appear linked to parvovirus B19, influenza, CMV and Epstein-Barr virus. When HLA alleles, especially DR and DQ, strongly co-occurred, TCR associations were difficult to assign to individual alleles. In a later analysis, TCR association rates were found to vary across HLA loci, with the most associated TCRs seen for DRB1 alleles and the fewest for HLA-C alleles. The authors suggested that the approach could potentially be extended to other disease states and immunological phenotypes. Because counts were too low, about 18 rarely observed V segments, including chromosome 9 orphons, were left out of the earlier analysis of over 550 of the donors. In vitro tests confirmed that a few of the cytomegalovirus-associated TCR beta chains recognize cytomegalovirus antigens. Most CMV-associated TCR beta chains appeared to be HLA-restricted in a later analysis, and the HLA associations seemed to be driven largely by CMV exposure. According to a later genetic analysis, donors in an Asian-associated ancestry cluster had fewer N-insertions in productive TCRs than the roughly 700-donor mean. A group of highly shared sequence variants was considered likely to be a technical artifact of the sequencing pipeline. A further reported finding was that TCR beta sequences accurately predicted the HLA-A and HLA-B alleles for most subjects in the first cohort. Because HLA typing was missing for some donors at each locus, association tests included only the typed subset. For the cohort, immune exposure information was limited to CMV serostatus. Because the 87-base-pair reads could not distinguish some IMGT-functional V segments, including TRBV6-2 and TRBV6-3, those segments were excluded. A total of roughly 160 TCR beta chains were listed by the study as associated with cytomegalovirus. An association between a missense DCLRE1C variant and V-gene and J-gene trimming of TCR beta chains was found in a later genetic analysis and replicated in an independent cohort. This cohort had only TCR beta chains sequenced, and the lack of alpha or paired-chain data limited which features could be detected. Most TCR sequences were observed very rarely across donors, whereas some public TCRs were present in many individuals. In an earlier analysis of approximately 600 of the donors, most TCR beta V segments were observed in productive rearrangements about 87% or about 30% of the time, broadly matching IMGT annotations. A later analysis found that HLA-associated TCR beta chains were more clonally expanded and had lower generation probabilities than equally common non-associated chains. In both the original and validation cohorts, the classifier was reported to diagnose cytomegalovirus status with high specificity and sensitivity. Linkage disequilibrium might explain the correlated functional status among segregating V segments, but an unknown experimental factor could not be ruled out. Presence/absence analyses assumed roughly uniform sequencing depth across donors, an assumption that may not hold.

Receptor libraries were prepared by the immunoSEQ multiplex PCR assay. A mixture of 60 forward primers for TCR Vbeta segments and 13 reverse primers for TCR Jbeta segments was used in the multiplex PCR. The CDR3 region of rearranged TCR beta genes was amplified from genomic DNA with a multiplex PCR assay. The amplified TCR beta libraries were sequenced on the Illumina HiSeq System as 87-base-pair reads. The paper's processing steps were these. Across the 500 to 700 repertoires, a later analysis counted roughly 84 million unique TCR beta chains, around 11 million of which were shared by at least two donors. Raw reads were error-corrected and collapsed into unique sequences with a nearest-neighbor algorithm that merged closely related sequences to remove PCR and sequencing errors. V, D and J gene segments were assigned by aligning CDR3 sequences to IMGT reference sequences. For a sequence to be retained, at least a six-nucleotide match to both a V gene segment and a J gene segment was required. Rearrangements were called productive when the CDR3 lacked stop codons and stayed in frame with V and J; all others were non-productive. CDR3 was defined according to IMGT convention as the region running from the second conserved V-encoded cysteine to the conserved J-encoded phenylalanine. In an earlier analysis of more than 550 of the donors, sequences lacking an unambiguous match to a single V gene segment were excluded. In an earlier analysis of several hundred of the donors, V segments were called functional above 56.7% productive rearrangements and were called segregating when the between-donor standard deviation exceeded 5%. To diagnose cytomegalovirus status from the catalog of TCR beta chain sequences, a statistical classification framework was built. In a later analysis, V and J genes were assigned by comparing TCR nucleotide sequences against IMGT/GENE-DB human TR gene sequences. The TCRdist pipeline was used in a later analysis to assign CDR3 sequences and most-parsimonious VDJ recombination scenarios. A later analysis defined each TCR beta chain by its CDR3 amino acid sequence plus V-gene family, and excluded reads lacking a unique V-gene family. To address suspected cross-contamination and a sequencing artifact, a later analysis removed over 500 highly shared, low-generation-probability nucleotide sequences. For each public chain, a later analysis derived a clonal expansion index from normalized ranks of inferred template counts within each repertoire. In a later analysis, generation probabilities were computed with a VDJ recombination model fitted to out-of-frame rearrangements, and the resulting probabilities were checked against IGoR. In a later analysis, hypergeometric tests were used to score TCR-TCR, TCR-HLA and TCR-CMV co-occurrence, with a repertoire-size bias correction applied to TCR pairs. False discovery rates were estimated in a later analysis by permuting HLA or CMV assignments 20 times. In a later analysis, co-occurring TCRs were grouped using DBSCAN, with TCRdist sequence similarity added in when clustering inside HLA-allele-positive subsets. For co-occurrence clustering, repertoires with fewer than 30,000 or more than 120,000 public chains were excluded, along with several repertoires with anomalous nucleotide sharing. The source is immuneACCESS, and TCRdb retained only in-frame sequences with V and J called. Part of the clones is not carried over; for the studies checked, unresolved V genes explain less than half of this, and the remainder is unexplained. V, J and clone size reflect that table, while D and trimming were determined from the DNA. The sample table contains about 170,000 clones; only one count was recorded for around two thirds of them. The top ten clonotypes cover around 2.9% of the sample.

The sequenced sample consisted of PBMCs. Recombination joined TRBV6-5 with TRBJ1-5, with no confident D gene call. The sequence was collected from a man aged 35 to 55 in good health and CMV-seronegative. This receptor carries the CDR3 CASSPAGGNQPQHF. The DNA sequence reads TGTGCCAGCAGCCCCGCGGGCGGGAACCAGCCCCAGCATTTT.